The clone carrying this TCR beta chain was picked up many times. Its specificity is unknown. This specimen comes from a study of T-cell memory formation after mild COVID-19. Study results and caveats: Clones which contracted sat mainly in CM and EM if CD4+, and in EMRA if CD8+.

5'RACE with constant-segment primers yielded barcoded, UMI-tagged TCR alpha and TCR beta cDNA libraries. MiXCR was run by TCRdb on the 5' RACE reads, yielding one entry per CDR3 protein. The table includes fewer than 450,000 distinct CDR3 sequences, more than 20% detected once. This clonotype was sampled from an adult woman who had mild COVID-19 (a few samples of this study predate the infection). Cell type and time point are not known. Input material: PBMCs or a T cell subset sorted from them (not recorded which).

CDR3 sequence (DNA): TGTGCCAGCAGCCCCGGCTCGAGCTCTGGAAACACCATATATTTT. This gives the protein CASSPGSSSGNTIYF. This sequence joins TRBV7-6 and TRBJ1-3; no clear D gene. Trimming removed 5 bases at V and 0 bases at J, with 11 bases between. The CDR3 consists of 15 residues. The V gene's germline CDR1 is SGHVS and CDR2 FNYEAQ.